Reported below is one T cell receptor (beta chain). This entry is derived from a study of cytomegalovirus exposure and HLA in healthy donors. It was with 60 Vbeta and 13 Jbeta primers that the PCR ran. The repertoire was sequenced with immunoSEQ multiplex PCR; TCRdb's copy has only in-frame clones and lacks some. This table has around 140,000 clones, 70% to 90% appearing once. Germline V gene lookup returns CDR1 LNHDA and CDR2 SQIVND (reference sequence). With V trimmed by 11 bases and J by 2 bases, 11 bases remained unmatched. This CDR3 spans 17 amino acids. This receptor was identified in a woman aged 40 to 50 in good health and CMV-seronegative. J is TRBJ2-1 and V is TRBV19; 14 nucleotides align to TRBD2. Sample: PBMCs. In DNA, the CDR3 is TGTGCCTCGGGCCGATCGACTAGCGGGAGGGCCTACAATGAGCAGTTCTTC. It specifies CASGRSTSGRAYNEQFF.